This is a list of T cell receptor beta chains from one sample in a study of blood T cell repertoires in COVID-19. Repertoires were generated with immunoSEQ multiplex PCR, while TCRdb's copy carries only in-frame clones and drops some. The sample gives about 220,000 clones, around 87% of which show up once; roughly 16% is in the top ten. The sequencing input was PBMCs or T cells enriched from blood (not recorded which). These receptors came from a man aged 25-40 years who had been exposed to COVID-19. Both conserved end residues are part of each CDR3.

cdr3_aa: CASSARDRINEKLFF
v_call: TRBV9
j_call: TRBJ1-4

cdr3_aa: CASSIGRGPNGYTF
v_call: TRBV5-6
j_call: TRBJ1-2

cdr3_aa: CASSIFLGEALNQPQHF
v_call: TRBV19
j_call: TRBJ1-5

cdr3_aa: CASSPFGGPHTDTQYF
v_call: TRBV11-2
j_call: TRBJ2-3

cdr3_aa: CAWTEGLAFHEQYF
v_call: TRBV30
j_call: TRBJ2-7

cdr3_aa: CASSPGDGGQYF
v_call: TRBV7-9
j_call: TRBJ2-3

cdr3_aa: CASSVEGRAVFNEQFF
v_call: TRBV9
j_call: TRBJ2-1

cdr3_aa: CASRRQGSLEAFF
v_call: TRBV19
j_call: TRBJ1-1

cdr3_aa: CASSYGAGGNTGELFF
v_call: TRBV6-5
j_call: TRBJ2-2

cdr3_aa: CASSGYRRDGFSYEQYF
v_call: TRBV19
j_call: TRBJ2-7

cdr3_aa: CASSQGRGLRETQYF
v_call: TRBV4-3
j_call: TRBJ2-5

cdr3_aa: CASSLVPGLVNTDTQYF
v_call: TRBV7-3
j_call: TRBJ2-3

cdr3_aa: CASSPYPSSYNSPLHF
v_call: TRBV27
j_call: TRBJ1-6

cdr3_aa: CASSGSGGGRRAYGYTF
v_call: TRBV25-1
j_call: TRBJ1-2

cdr3_aa: CASSQSPAGPRASTDTQYF
v_call: TRBV7-3
j_call: TRBJ2-3

cdr3_aa: CASSLLETQYF
v_call: TRBV12-3/TRBV12-4
j_call: TRBJ2-5

cdr3_aa: CASSRTGAAVGQPQHF
v_call: TRBV6-6
j_call: TRBJ1-5

cdr3_aa: CASSIFGAGGFTGELFF
v_call: TRBV19
j_call: TRBJ2-2

cdr3_aa: CASSLVAGGRRETQYF
v_call: TRBV5-4
j_call: TRBJ2-5

cdr3_aa: CASSELAGGLDEQYF
v_call: TRBV10-1
j_call: TRBJ2-7

cdr3_aa: CASSVGTFGTDTQYF
v_call: TRBV9
j_call: TRBJ2-3

cdr3_aa: CASSQVTSGTGYSNQPQHF
v_call: TRBV4-2
j_call: TRBJ1-5

cdr3_aa: CSVEGVRLAGGREQFF
v_call: TRBV29-1
j_call: TRBJ2-1

cdr3_aa: CASSERGDLGVYTQYF
v_call: TRBV6-1
j_call: TRBJ2-5

cdr3_aa: CASSFGQGATETQYF
v_call: TRBV5-6
j_call: TRBJ2-5

cdr3_aa: CASSLASTEAFF
v_call: TRBV13
j_call: TRBJ1-1

cdr3_aa: CASSQDSGSRETQYF
v_call: TRBV3-1/TRBV3-2
j_call: TRBJ2-5

cdr3_aa: CASSQEGGGRRSFGYTF
v_call: TRBV4-2
j_call: TRBJ1-2

cdr3_aa: CASSQDGQGGYGYTF
v_call: TRBV11-2
j_call: TRBJ1-2

cdr3_aa: CASTPDRGDTIYF
v_call: TRBV6-6
j_call: TRBJ1-3

cdr3_aa: CASSFVTGPYEQYF
v_call: TRBV12-1
j_call: TRBJ2-7

cdr3_aa: CASSFIRGRGYTF
v_call: TRBV27
j_call: TRBJ1-2

cdr3_aa: CASSQGLAGSLNNEQFF
v_call: TRBV3-1/TRBV3-2
j_call: TRBJ2-1

cdr3_aa: CASSLMGGEGYTF
v_call: TRBV5-1
j_call: TRBJ1-2

cdr3_aa: CASSADRVTQAGNTIYF
v_call: TRBV9
j_call: TRBJ1-3

cdr3_aa: CASSPQGDGYTF
v_call: TRBV18
j_call: TRBJ1-2

cdr3_aa: CSASPLAGAYNEQFF
v_call: TRBV20-1
j_call: TRBJ2-1

cdr3_aa: CSASRQPNQPQHF
v_call: TRBV20-1
j_call: TRBJ1-5

cdr3_aa: CASSAPRGPSTDTQYF
v_call: TRBV9
j_call: TRBJ2-3

cdr3_aa: CASNEDRPPNEQFF
v_call: TRBV2
j_call: TRBJ2-1

cdr3_aa: CASSQDSPEVYGGGLYNEQFF
v_call: TRBV3-1/TRBV3-2
j_call: TRBJ2-1

cdr3_aa: CASRPTGGSYNEQFF
v_call: TRBV6-5
j_call: TRBJ2-1

cdr3_aa: CASSQFPQTETGELFF
v_call: TRBV4-1
j_call: TRBJ2-2

cdr3_aa: CASSLGLAGTGELFF
v_call: TRBV5-4
j_call: TRBJ2-2

cdr3_aa: CASNEGVSNSPLHF
v_call: TRBV19
j_call: TRBJ1-6

cdr3_aa: CASSRQGSSNTGELFF
v_call: TRBV27
j_call: TRBJ2-2

cdr3_aa: CASSSGDAIQPQHF
v_call: TRBV27
j_call: TRBJ1-5

cdr3_aa: CASSSFAGGDYNEQFF
v_call: TRBV7-9
j_call: TRBJ2-1

cdr3_aa: CASSLGTRVPTLHF
v_call: TRBV27
j_call: TRBJ1-6

cdr3_aa: CASTTGIGGSTDTQYF
v_call: TRBV9
j_call: TRBJ2-3

cdr3_aa: CASSVSPEGTYYTF
v_call: TRBV2
j_call: TRBJ1-2